The sample holds many counts of the clone carrying this T cell receptor beta chain. Its specificity is unknown. This entry belongs to a study of T-cell reconstitution after alpha-beta-depleted transplantation in children. General study results and limits: Roughly two months post-transplant, alpha-beta T cells reportedly originated from several hundred graft clones that had expanded. Diversity and T-cell counts at one year after transplant derived mostly from new T cells. TCRbeta diversity was high at day 60 in some patients (a result of surviving recipient T cells and thymic progenitors).

Unique molecular identifiers were built into the TCRbeta library. MiXCR was run by TCRdb on the PCR reads, yielding one entry per CDR3 protein. The data show under 850,000 distinct CDR3 sequences, less than 15% seen once. Germline V gene data show CDR1 as DFQATT and CDR2 as SNEGSKA (reference sequence). The CDR3 contains 13 residues. Trimming cost V 1 base and J 5 bases, with 11 bases left between them. Sequencing used PBMCs, obtained before TCRalphabeta/CD19-depleted stem cell transplant. This rearrangement joins TRBV20-1 to TRBJ2-5, with a possible D match to TRBD2 (6 bases). The receptor comes from a girl between 2 and 10 years old with congenital amegakaryocytic thrombocytopenia, due to receive a stem cell transplant. The CDR3 coding sequence is TGCAGTGCTAGAGTTCCCGGGAGCGAGACCCAGTACTTC. Translating gives CSARVPGSETQYF.